The clone carrying this T cell receptor (beta chain) has at least ten counts. TCRdb's table, derived via immunoSEQ multiplex PCR, lists solely in-frame clones and lacks some. This sample has hundreds of thousands of clones, with roughly 79% found just once. These data are taken from a study of cytotoxic CD8 clonotypes in ibrutinib-treated CLL. The CDR3 is 15 amino acids. Trimming pared 5 bases from V and 1 base from J, leaving 9 bases between. Germline values: CDR1 MNHNS, CDR2 SASEGT. This material consisted of PBMCs, taken after 12 months of ibrutinib treatment. The V and J genes are TRBV6-1 and TRBJ2-6, with a tentative D call TRBD1 (5 bases). This TCR was sampled from a human donor with chronic lymphocytic leukemia. CDR3 in amino acids: CASSQQVSGANVLTF. The CDR3 coding sequence is TGTGCCAGCAGTCAACAGGTGTCTGGGGCCAACGTCCTGACTTTC.